This entry concerns a single T cell receptor (beta chain). This sample is part of a study of CD4 and CD8 cells across lung adenocarcinoma regions. TCRdb reanalysed the PCR reads using MiXCR and keeps one entry per CDR3 protein. The sample has 13,000 or so distinct CDR3 sequences; approximately 44% are singletons. Samples came from patients with localized non-small cell lung adenocarcinoma. The origin of this receptor is a male donor with lung adenocarcinoma. The CD4 and CD8 labels of this study may be unreliable. The source material was CD4+ T cells from the center of a lung tumor.

The chain's CDR3 is CASSLPAGTGWYEQFF. The CDR3 nucleotides read TGTGCCAGCAGTTTGCCCGCCGGTACAGGGTGGTACGAGCAGTTCTTC. The V call is TRBV6-5, the J call TRBJ2-1; D perhaps matches TRBD1 (6 bases). V was shortened by 4 bases and J by 10 bases, with 23 bases between the two germline ends. The CDR3 has 16 amino acids. Germline V CDR1 and CDR2: MNHEY, SVGAGI.